A single sample is the source of the 9 T cell receptor beta chains below, sequenced in a study of technical replicates of blood from a handful of donors. Here immunoSEQ multiplex PCR was the method, and the copy in TCRdb shows in-frame clones only, minus some. Of 90,000 to 100,000 clones in the sample, about 95% were seen once. The specimen was T cells isolated from PBMCs. Receptor source: a human donor in good health.

V is TRBV6-6 and J is TRBJ1-1; D ambiguous. CDR1 and CDR2 from the germline V gene are MNHNY and SVGAGI (reference sequence). CDR3 size: 13 residues. V was clipped by 2 bases and J by 1 base, with 5 bases between them. For the CDR3, the DNA is TGTGCCAGCAGTTACCGAGCGAACACTGAAGCTTTCTTT. It is translated as CASSYRANTEAFF.

This clone came up once. The rearrangement uses TRBV5-3 and TRBJ2-3, with D perhaps TRBD1 (6 bases). TRBV5-3 is reported as an ORF; its role is uncertain. V gave up 8 bases and J gave up 4 bases, with 17 bases separating them. The CDR3 is 14 amino acids. The CDR3: CARGVTGHSDTQYF. CDR3 bases: TGTGCCAGGGGCGTAACGGGACACTCAGATACGCAGTATTTT.

This chain uses TRBV20-1 with TRBJ1-5; TRBD1 is a possible D gene (5 bases). The V end was cut by 5 bases, the J end by 6 bases, with 8 bases between. Germline V gene sequence: CDR1 DFQATT, CDR2 SNEGSKA (reference sequence). The CDR3 runs to 11 residues. As DNA, the CDR3 is TGCAGTGCTCCGGGGGTTCAGCCCCAGCATTTT. Protein: CSAPGVQPQHF.

This sequence joins TRBV19 and TRBJ2-5; 7 bases map to TRBD1. The CDR3 extends over 14 amino acids. Germline V gives CDR1 LNHDA, CDR2 SQIVND (reference sequence). J lost 5 bases, V lost 7 bases, and 10 bases had no gene match. The CDR3 reads CASTRDSAGETQYF. The DNA for the CDR3 is TGTGCCAGTACCCGGGACAGCGCCGGGGAGACCCAGTACTTC.

The chain has TRBV6-5 and TRBJ2-7; possible D gene TRBD1, 5 bases. Germline CDR1 is MNHEY and CDR2 is SVGAGI. Trimming removed 6 bases at V and 2 bases at J, with 14 bases between. The CDR3 spans 14 residues. The CDR3 loop reads CASRKGQSAYEQYF. As DNA, the CDR3 is TGTGCCAGCAGGAAGGGGCAGAGCGCCTACGAGCAGTACTTC.

The chain recombines TRBV7-2 with TRBJ2-3, with 8 bases matching TRBD1. Per the germline V gene, CDR1 is SGHTA and CDR2 is FQGNSA. This CDR3 is built from 15 residues. V shed 1 base, J shed 2 bases, and the junction held 2 bases outside the gene matches. CDR3 sequence (DNA): TGTGCCAGCAGCTTAGGGGACAGGTACACAGATACGCAGTATTTT. As protein: CASSLGDRYTDTQYF.

The chain combines TRBV10-3 with TRBJ2-7, with D tentatively TRBD2 (5 bases). V shed 10 bases and J shed 2 bases, with 9 bases lying between them. Germline loops: CDR1 ENHRY, CDR2 SYGVKD. The CDR3 sequence is 11 residues long. The CDR3 DNA reads TGTGCCACCTATAGCGCCTACGAGCAGTACTTC. Residues: CATYSAYEQYF.

This clone showed up just once. The CDR3 is CASSLDRQGEINEQFF. In DNA form, the CDR3 reads TGTGCCAGCAGCTTAGATCGGCAGGGCGAGATAAATGAGCAGTTCTTC. The chain joins TRBV7-6 to TRBJ2-1; TRBD1 is a possible D gene (5 bases). The CDR3 is 16 residues long. The V end was cut by 1 base, the J end by 7 bases, with 17 bases between. Germline-derived CDR1 and CDR2 are SGHVS and FNYEAQ.

The J gene is TRBJ2-1, the V gene TRBV4-3; the D is unclear. V dropped 0 bases and J dropped 9 bases, with 6 bases sitting between them. From germline, CDR1 is LGHNA and CDR2 YSLEER. This CDR3 region has 12 residues. CDR3 sequence: CASSQDYFEQFF. The CDR3 DNA is TGCGCCAGCAGCCAAGACTATTTTGAGCAGTTCTTC.